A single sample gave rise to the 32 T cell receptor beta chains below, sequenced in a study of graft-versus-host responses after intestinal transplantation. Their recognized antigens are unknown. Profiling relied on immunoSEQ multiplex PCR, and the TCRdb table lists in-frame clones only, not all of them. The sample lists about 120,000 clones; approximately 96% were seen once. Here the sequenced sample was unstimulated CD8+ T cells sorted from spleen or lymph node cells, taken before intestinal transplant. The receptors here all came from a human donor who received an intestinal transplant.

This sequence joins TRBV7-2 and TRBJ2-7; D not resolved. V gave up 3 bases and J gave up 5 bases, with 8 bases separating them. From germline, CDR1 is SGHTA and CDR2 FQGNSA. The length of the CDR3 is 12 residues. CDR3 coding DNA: TGTGCCAGCAGCTTCTGGGCAGACGAGCAGTACTTC. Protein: CASSFWADEQYF.

This CDR3 reads CASSSPGYNEQFF. The CDR3 DNA reads TGTGCCAGCAGTTCCCCCGGATACAATGAGCAGTTCTTC. The rearrangement uses TRBV28 and TRBJ2-1; no firm D call. The germline V gene has CDR1 MDHEN and CDR2 SYDVKM. The CDR3 sequence is 13 residues long. V was shortened by 4 bases and J by 4 bases, with 8 bases between the two germline ends.

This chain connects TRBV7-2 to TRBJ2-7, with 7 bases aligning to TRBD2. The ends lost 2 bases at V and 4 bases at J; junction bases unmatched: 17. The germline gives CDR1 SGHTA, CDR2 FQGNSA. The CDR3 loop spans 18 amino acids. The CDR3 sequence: CASSLNRGGGRAPYEQYF. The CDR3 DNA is TGTGCCAGCAGCTTAAATCGGGGCGGCGGGAGAGCGCCGTACGAGCAGTACTTC.

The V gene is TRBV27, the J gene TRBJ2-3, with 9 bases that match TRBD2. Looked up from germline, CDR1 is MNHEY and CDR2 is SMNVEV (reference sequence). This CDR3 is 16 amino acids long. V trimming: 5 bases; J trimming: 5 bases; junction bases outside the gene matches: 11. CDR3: CASSPIAGAKGDTQYF. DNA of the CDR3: TGTGCCAGCAGTCCCATAGCGGGAGCGAAGGGAGATACGCAGTATTTT.

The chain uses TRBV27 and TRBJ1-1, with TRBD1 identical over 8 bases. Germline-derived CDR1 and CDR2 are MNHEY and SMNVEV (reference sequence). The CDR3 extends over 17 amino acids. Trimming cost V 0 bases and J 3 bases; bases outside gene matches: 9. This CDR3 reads CASSLSGRGLLDTEAFF. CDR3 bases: TGTGCCAGCAGTTTATCGGGCAGGGGGCTTTTAGACACTGAAGCTTTCTTT.

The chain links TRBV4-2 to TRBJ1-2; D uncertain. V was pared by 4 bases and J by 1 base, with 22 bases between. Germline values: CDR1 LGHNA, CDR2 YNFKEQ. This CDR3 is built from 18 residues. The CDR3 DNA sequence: TGTGCCAGCAGCCCCCCCACGGATTCCAACTTATTTAACTATGGCTACACCTTC. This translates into CASSPPTDSNLFNYGYTF.

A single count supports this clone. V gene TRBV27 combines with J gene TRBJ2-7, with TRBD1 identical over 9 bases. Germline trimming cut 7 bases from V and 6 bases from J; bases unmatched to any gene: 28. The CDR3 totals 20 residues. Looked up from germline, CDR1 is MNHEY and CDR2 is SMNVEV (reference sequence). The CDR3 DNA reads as TGTGCCAGCACACAAGCTAGGACAGGGGACAGGACTAGTCCCTCGGGCGAGCAGTACTTC. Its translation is CASTQARTGDRTSPSGEQYF.

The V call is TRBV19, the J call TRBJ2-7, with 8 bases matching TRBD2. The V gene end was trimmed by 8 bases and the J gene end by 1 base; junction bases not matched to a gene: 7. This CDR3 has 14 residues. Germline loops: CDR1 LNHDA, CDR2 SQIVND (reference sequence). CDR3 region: CASAEAGVSYEQYF. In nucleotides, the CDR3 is TGTGCCAGTGCCGAAGCGGGAGTTTCCTACGAGCAGTACTTC.

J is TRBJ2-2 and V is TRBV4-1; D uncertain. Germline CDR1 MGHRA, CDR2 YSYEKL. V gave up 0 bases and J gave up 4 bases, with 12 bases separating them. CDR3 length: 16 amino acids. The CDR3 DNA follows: TGCGCCAGCAGCCAAGATTTTCTCTCGGGCACCGGGGAGCTGTTTTTT. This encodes CASSQDFLSGTGELFF.

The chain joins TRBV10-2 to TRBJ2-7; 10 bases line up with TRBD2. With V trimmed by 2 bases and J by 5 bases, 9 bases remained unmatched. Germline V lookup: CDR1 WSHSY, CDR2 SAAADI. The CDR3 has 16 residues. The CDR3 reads CASSEDISGRKNEQYF. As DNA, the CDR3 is TGCGCCAGCAGTGAGGATATTAGCGGGAGGAAGAACGAGCAGTACTTC.

The CDR3 is CATSREHGPYYEQYF. DNA for the CDR3: TGTGCCACCAGCAGAGAACATGGACCGTACTACGAGCAGTACTTC. This chain joins TRBV15 and TRBJ2-7; D is unclear. The CDR3 runs 15 residues. Trimming took off 0 bases at V and 3 bases at J, with 12 bases between the two ends. CDR1 and CDR2 from the germline V gene are LNHNV and YYDKDF (reference sequence). The full variable domain, its missing parts supplied by reference TRBV15 and TRBJ2-7, is DAMVIQNPRYQVTQFGKPVTLSCSQTLNHNVMYWYQQKSSQAPKLLFHYYDKDFNNEADTPDNFQSRRPNTSFCFLDIRSPGLGDTAMYLCATSREHGPYYEQYFGPGTRLTVT.

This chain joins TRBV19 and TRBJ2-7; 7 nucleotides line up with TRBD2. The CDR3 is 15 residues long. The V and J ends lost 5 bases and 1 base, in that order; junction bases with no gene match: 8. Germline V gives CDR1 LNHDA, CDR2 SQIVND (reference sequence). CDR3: CASSSAGVLSYEQYF. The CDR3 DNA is TGTGCCAGTAGTTCGGCGGGGGTACTATCCTACGAGCAGTACTTC.

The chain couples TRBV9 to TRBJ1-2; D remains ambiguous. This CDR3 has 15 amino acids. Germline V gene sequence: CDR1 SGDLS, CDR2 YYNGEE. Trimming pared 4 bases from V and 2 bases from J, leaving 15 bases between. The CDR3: CASSPDPNDNYGYTF. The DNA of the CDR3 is TGTGCCAGCAGCCCAGATCCGAACGACAACTATGGCTACACCTTC.

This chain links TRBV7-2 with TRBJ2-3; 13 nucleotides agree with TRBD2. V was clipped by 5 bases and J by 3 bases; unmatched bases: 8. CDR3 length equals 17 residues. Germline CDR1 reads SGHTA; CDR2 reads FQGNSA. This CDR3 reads CASSGDRTSGRTDTQYF. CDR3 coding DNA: TGTGCCAGCAGCGGGGACAGGACTAGCGGGAGAACAGATACGCAGTATTTT. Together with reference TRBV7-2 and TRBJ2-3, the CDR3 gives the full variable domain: GAGVSQSPSNKVTEKGKDVELRCDPISGHTALYWYRQSLGQGLEFLIYFQGNSAPDKSGLPSDRFSAERTGGSVSTLTIQRTQQEDSAVYLCASSGDRTSGRTDTQYFGPGTRLTVL.

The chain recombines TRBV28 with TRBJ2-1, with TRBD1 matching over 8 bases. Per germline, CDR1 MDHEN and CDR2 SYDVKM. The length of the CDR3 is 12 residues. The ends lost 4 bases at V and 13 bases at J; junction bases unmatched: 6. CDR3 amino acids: CASSSTGTGQFF. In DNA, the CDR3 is TGTGCCAGCAGTTCAACCGGGACAGGTCAGTTCTTC.

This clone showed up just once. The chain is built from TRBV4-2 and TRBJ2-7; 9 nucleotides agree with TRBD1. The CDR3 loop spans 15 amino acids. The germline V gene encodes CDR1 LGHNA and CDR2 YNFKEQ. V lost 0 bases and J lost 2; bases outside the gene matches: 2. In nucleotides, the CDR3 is TGTGCCAGCAGCCAAGAACAGGGGGCGACCTACGAGCAGTACTTC. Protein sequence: CASSQEQGATYEQYF.

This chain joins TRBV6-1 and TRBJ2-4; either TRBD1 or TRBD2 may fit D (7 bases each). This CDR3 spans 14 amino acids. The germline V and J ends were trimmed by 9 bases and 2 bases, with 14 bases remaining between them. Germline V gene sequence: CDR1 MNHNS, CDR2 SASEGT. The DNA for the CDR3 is TGTGCCAGTGATCAGGGGGGGTCCAAAAACATTCAGTACTTC. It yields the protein CASDQGGSKNIQYF.

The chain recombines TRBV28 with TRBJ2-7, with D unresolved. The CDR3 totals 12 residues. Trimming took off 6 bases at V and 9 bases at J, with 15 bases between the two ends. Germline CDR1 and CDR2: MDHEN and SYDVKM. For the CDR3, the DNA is TGTGCCAGCAGCCACCCTCCCGTTGGGCAGTACTTC. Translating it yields CASSHPPVGQYF.

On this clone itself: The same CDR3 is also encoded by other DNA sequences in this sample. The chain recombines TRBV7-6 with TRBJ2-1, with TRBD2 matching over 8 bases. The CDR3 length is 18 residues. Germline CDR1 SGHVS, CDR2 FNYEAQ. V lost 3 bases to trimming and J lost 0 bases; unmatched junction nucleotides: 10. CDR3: CASSFLTSGQPSYNEQFF. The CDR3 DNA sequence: TGTGCCAGCAGCTTCCTAACTAGCGGCCAGCCCTCCTACAATGAGCAGTTCTTC.

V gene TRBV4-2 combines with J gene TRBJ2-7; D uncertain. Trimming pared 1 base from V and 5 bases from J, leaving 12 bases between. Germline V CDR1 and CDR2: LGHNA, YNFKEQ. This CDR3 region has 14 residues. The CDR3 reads CASSQGASLNEQYF. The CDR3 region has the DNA TGTGCCAGCAGCCAAGGGGCTAGTTTGAACGAGCAGTACTTC.

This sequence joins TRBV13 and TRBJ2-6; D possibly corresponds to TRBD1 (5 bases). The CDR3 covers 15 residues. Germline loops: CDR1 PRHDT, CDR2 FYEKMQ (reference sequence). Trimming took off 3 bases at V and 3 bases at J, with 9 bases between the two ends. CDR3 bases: TGTGCCAGCAGCTTGGGGCGGAGTGGGGCCAACGTCCTGACTTTC. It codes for CASSLGRSGANVLTF.

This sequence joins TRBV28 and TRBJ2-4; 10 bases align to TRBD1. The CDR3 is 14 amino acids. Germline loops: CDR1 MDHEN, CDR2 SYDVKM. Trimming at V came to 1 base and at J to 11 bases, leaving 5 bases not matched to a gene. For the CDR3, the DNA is TGTGCCAGCAGTTTATCCGGGACAGGGGCCCTTCAGTACTTC. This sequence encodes CASSLSGTGALQYF.

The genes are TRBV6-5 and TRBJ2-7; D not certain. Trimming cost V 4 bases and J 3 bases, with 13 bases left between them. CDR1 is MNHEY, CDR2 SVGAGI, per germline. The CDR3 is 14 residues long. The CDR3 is CASSSKRMGYEQYF. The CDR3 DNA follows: TGTGCCAGCAGTTCTAAAAGGATGGGCTACGAGCAGTACTTC.

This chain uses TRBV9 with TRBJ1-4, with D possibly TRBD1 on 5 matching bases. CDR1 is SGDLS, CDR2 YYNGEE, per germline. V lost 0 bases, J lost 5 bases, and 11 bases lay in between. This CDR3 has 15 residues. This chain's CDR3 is CASSVATGRNEKLFF. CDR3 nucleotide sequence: TGTGCCAGCAGCGTAGCTACAGGCAGAAATGAAAAACTGTTTTTT.

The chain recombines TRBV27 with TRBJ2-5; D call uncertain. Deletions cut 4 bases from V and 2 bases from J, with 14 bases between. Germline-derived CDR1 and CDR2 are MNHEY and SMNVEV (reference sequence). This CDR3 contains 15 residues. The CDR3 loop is CASSSTRSGQETQYF. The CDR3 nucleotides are TGTGCCAGCAGTTCCACGCGGTCAGGTCAAGAGACCCAGTACTTC.

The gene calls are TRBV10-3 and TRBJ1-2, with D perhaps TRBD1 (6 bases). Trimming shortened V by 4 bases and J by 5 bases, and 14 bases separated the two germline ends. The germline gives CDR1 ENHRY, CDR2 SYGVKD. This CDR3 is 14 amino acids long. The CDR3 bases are TGTGCCATCAGTGTTGGGGGGCCCCCTTATGGCTACACCTTC. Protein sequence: CAISVGGPPYGYTF.

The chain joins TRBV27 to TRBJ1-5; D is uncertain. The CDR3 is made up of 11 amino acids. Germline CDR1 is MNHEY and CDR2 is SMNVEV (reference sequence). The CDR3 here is CASGRNQPQHF. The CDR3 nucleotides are TGTGCGAGCGGTCGTAATCAGCCCCAGCATTTT.

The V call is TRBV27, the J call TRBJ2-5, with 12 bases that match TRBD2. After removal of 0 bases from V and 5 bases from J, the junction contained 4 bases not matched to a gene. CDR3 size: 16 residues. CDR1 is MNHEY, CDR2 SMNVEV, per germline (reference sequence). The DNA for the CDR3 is TGTGCCAGCAGTTTATCGACTAGCGGGAGTGGTGAGACCCAGTACTTC. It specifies CASSLSTSGSGETQYF.

This chain's CDR3 is CASSQPDGATNEKLFF. DNA for the CDR3: TGCGCCAGCAGCCAACCCGACGGAGCAACTAATGAAAAACTGTTTTTT. This chain uses TRBV4-3 with TRBJ1-4; no definite D call. The CDR3 is made up of 16 amino acids. Germline CDR1 is LGHNA and CDR2 is YSLEER. V lost 2 bases and J 0 bases, leaving 10 bases between the germline ends.

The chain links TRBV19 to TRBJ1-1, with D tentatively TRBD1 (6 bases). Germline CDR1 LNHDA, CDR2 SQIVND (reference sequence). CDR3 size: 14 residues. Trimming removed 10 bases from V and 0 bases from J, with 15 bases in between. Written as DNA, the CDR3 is TGTGCCACTACAGGGACCCCAATGAACACTGAAGCTTTCTTT. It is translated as CATTGTPMNTEAFF.

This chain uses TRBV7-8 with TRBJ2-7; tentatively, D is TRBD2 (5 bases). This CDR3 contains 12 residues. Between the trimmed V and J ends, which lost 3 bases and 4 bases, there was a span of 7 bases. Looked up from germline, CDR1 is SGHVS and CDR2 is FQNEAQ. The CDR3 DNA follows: TGTGCCAGCAGCTTGAGGGAGTACGAGCAGTACTTC. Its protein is CASSLREYEQYF.

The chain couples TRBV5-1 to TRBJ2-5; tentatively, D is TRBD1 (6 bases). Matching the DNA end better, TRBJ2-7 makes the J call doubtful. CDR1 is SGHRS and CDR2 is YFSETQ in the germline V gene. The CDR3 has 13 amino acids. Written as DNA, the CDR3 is TGCGCCAGCAGCTTCAGGGGTAACTACGAGCAGTACTTC. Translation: CASSFRGNYEQYF.